The 23 T cell receptor beta chains in this list originate from one sample, sequenced in a study of control samples from healthy donors and cancer patients. The assay was immunoSEQ multiplex PCR, and TCRdb's table has in-frame clones only and misses some. Of 120,000 or so clones listed, over 75% are singletons. The sample comprised blood. The receptors originated from a man aged 18 to 30 in good health.

This clone was seen repeatedly, ten times or more. In the same sample, other DNA sequences code for this CDR3. This chain joins TRBV9 and TRBJ1-2; possible D gene TRBD1, 5 bases. Trimming pared 2 bases from V and 8 bases from J, leaving 10 bases between. Per germline, CDR1 SGDLS and CDR2 YYNGEE. The CDR3 extends over 12 amino acids. The CDR3 DNA reads TGTGCCAGCAGCGTCGGGGGGTACGGCTACACCTTC. This encodes CASSVGGYGYTF.

The rearrangement links TRBV7-8 to TRBJ1-4, with TRBD1 matching over 10 bases. The CDR3 spans 15 residues. Germline trimming cut 5 bases from V and 5 bases from J; bases unmatched to any gene: 5. CDR1 is SGHVS, CDR2 FQNEAQ, per germline. The CDR3: CASSRWDRGNEKLFF. CDR3 nucleotide sequence: TGTGCCAGCAGCCGCTGGGACAGGGGAAATGAAAAACTGTTTTTT. Combining the CDR3 with reference TRBV7-8 and TRBJ1-4 gives the whole variable domain GAGVSQSPRYKVAKRGQDVALRCDPISGHVSLFWYQQALGQGPEFLTYFQNEAQLDKSGLPSDRFFAERPEGSVSTLKIQRTQQEDSAVYLCASSRWDRGNEKLFFGSGTQLSVL.

The rearrangement links TRBV5-8 to TRBJ1-2; D is undetermined. The CDR3 totals 13 residues. CDR1 SGHTS and CDR2 YDEGEE come from the germline V gene. With 1 base removed from V and 1 base from J, the gap between germline ends came to 5 bases. The CDR3 protein is CASSLPSNYGYTF. The DNA for the CDR3 is TGTGCCAGCAGCTTGCCGAGTAACTATGGCTACACCTTC.

The chain recombines TRBV5-4 with TRBJ1-1; TRBD1 aligns across 8 bases. The CDR3 length is 16 residues. V was clipped by 0 bases and J by 6 bases; unmatched bases: 10. CDR1 SGHNT and CDR2 YYREEE come from the germline V gene (reference sequence). Here the CDR3 reads CASSLDPRGRMAEAFF. CDR3 DNA: TGTGCCAGCAGCTTGGATCCCAGGGGGCGAATGGCTGAAGCTTTCTTT.

The chain employs TRBV6-5 and TRBJ1-1; D might be TRBD1 (6 bases). Looked up from germline, CDR1 is MNHEY and CDR2 is SVGAGI. This CDR3 is 15 amino acids long. V was pared by 1 base and J by 4 bases, with 13 bases between. Here the CDR3 reads CASSYYREIGTEAFF. The CDR3 DNA is TGTGCCAGCAGTTACTACAGGGAGATCGGCACTGAAGCTTTCTTT.

V and J are TRBV16 and TRBJ1-2, with D unclear. This CDR3 contains 13 residues. The V gene lost 2 bases and the J gene lost 1 base, with 5 bases spanning the gap. CDR1 and CDR2 from the germline V gene are KGHSY and FQNENV. The CDR3 spells CASSQGNNYGYTF. The CDR3 nucleotides are TGTGCCAGCAGCCAAGGCAATAACTATGGCTACACCTTC.

V and J are TRBV5-1 and TRBJ2-2; D unresolved. CDR3 length equals 14 residues. Trimming removed 2 bases at V and 5 bases at J, with 10 bases between. CDR1 SGHRS and CDR2 YFSETQ come from the germline V gene. CDR3 protein: CASSFSGVTGELFF. The CDR3 nucleotides are TGCGCCAGCAGCTTTTCTGGGGTTACCGGGGAGCTGTTTTTT.

The chain employs TRBV5-1 and TRBJ2-3; TRBD1 matches at 9 bases. The V gene's germline CDR1 is SGHRS and CDR2 YFSETQ. This CDR3 comprises 15 residues. V shed 5 bases, J shed 2 bases, and the junction held 6 bases outside the gene matches. CDR3: CASRGQGFITDTQYF. DNA of the CDR3: TGCGCCAGCAGGGGACAGGGTTTTATCACAGATACGCAGTATTTT. The whole variable domain, remainder taken from reference TRBV5-1 and TRBJ2-3, is KAGVTQTPRYLIKTRGQQVTLSCSPISGHRSVSWYQQTPGQGLQFLFEYFSETQRNKGNFPGRFSGRQFSNSRSEMNVSTLELGDSALYLCASRGQGFITDTQYFGPGTRLTVL.

This chain connects TRBV6-2 or TRBV6-3 to TRBJ2-5; 7 positions agree with TRBD2. Germline CDR1 is MNHEY and CDR2 is SVGEGT. Trimming removed 6 bases from V and 1 base from J; junction bases left unmatched: 5. The CDR3 extends over 14 amino acids. In DNA form, the CDR3 reads TGTGCCAGCAGCCCTACTAGCGTCCAAGAGACCCAGTACTTC. Its translation: CASSPTSVQETQYF.

CDR3 sequence reads: CASSLEEVLDGYTF. The CDR3 DNA reads as TGTGCCAGCAGTTTAGAGGAAGTGCTCGATGGCTACACCTTC. V usage is TRBV28 and J usage is TRBJ1-2, with D hard to call. This CDR3 region has 14 residues. V was shortened by 2 bases and J by 6 bases, with 13 bases between the two germline ends. Germline CDR1 reads MDHEN; CDR2 reads SYDVKM.

The chain joins TRBV6-1 to TRBJ1-6, with D tentatively TRBD1 (5 bases). Between the trimmed V and J ends, which lost 1 base and 10 bases, there was a span of 14 bases. Germline CDR1 reads MNHNS; CDR2 reads SASEGT. This CDR3 has 15 amino acids. The CDR3 protein is CASSEGWQGASPLHF. The CDR3 DNA reads TGTGCCAGCAGTGAAGGGTGGCAGGGCGCATCACCCCTCCACTTT.

The rearrangement joins TRBV7-8 to TRBJ1-2; D not certain. Germline CDR1 and CDR2: SGHVS and FQNEAQ. CDR3 length equals 15 residues. V was clipped by 1 base and J by 4 bases, with 13 bases between them. This chain's CDR3 is CASSLVPGFFYGYTF. The CDR3 DNA follows: TGTGCCAGCAGCTTAGTCCCCGGATTCTTCTATGGCTACACCTTC.

The genes are TRBV6-6 and TRBJ1-6, with 7 bases matching TRBD1. Germline CDR1 MNHNY, CDR2 SVGAGI (reference sequence). Losses at the gene ends were 6 bases for V and 6 bases for J; bases not matched to a gene: 5. There are 14 residues in the CDR3. CDR3 DNA sequence: TGTGCCAGCAGACCCGGGACAGTTAATTCACCCCTCCACTTT. Encoded protein: CASRPGTVNSPLHF.

The sample holds a few counts of this clone. The rearrangement links TRBV3-1 (or the pseudogene TRBV3-2) to TRBJ1-5; D remains unclear. This CDR3 has 13 amino acids. Trimming shortened V by 0 bases and J by 6 bases, and 6 bases separated the two germline ends. Germline CDR1 and CDR2: LGHDT and YNNKEL (reference sequence). CDR3 protein: CASSQERGQPQHF. CDR3 DNA sequence: TGTGCCAGCAGCCAAGAACGGGGTCAGCCCCAGCATTTT.

CDR3 amino acids: CASGRGTRDSPLHF. CDR3 coding DNA: TGTGCCAGCGGACGAGGGACCCGGGATTCACCCCTCCACTTT. The chain combines TRBV9 with TRBJ1-6, with D perhaps TRBD1 (5 bases). CDR1 and CDR2 (germline): SGDLS, YYNGEE. Trimming cost V 7 bases and J 8 bases, with 16 bases left between them. The CDR3 runs to 14 residues.

The chain employs TRBV5-1 and TRBJ1-2, with D possibly matching TRBD1 (5 bases). V lost 0 bases to trimming and J lost 5 bases, with 17 bases between them. Germline values: CDR1 SGHRS, CDR2 YFSETQ. CDR3 length: 16 amino acids. This CDR3 reads CASSLEGGGRGYGYTF. As DNA, the CDR3 is TGCGCCAGCAGCTTGGAGGGCGGGGGGAGGGGATATGGCTACACCTTC.

The rearrangement links TRBV7-9 to TRBJ2-3; D is ambiguous. In germline, CDR1 is SEHNR, CDR2 FQNEAQ (reference sequence). This CDR3 comprises 14 residues. V was trimmed by 2 bases and J by 2 bases, leaving 8 bases between them. CDR3 sequence: CASSLWQDTDTQYF. CDR3 bases: TGTGCCAGCAGCTTATGGCAGGACACAGATACGCAGTATTTT. The whole variable domain, remainder taken from reference TRBV7-9 and TRBJ2-3, is DTGVSQNPRHKITKRGQNVTFRCDPISEHNRLYWYRQTLGQGPEFLTYFQNEAQLEKSRLLSDRFSAERPKGSFSTLEIQRTEQGDSAMYLCASSLWQDTDTQYFGPGTRLTVL.

J is TRBJ1-1 and V is TRBV3-1 (or the pseudogene TRBV3-2); no firm D call. Deletions cut 2 bases from V and 0 bases from J, with 4 bases between. CDR3 size: 13 residues. In germline, CDR1 is LGHDT, CDR2 YNNKEL (reference sequence). The CDR3 coding sequence is TGTGCCAGCAGCCAACCCATGAACACTGAAGCTTTCTTT. Its protein product is CASSQPMNTEAFF.

The chain has TRBV5-1 and TRBJ1-4; D gene uncertain. Germline V gene lookup returns CDR1 SGHRS and CDR2 YFSETQ. This CDR3 is 16 amino acids long. Trimming took off 0 bases at V and 5 bases at J, with 14 bases between the two ends. This chain's CDR3 is CASSLAVGSFNEKLFF. CDR3 bases: TGCGCCAGCAGCTTGGCCGTCGGCAGTTTCAATGAAAAACTGTTTTTT. Drawing the rest from reference TRBV5-1 and TRBJ1-4, the complete variable domain is KAGVTQTPRYLIKTRGQQVTLSCSPISGHRSVSWYQQTPGQGLQFLFEYFSETQRNKGNFPGRFSGRQFSNSRSEMNVSTLELGDSALYLCASSLAVGSFNEKLFFGSGTQLSVL.

V and J are TRBV4-1 and TRBJ1-5; D is uncertain. V gave up 4 bases and J gave up 5 bases, with 9 bases separating them. This CDR3 comprises 13 residues. CDR1 and CDR2 from the germline V gene are MGHRA and YSYEKL. In DNA form, the CDR3 reads TGCGCCAGCAGCCCAAACGAGGATCAGCCCCAGCATTTT. It encodes CASSPNEDQPQHF.

The chain is built from TRBV29-1 and TRBJ2-1, with 7 bases fitting TRBD2. The germline V gene has CDR1 SQVTM and CDR2 ANQGSEA. CDR3 length equals 14 residues. The V segment lost 0 bases and the J segment 6 bases; nucleotides outside the gene matches: 5. The CDR3 coding sequence is TGCAGCGTTGAAGATTTCGCTAGCGGCAATGAGCAGTTCTTC. This translates into CSVEDFASGNEQFF.

V is TRBV6-2 or TRBV6-3 and J is TRBJ2-3, with TRBD2 as a possible D gene (5 bases). Between the trimmed V and J ends, which lost 2 bases and 4 bases, there was a span of 7 bases. Germline loops: CDR1 MNHEY, CDR2 SVGEGT. The CDR3 runs 13 residues. The CDR3 loop reads CASSYLASDTQYF. CDR3 sequence (DNA): TGTGCCAGCAGTTACCTAGCTTCAGATACGCAGTATTTT.

This clone has a handful of counts. This chain joins TRBV6-5 and TRBJ1-2; D possibly corresponds to TRBD1 (6 bases). Germline assignment: CDR1 MNHEY and CDR2 SVGAGI. This CDR3 has 13 amino acids. Deletions cut 3 bases from V and 7 bases from J, with 12 bases between. CDR3 loop: CASSYLSGAGYTF. In DNA, the CDR3 is TGTGCCAGCAGTTATTTATCAGGGGCTGGCTACACCTTC.